The present entry profiles one T cell receptor (beta chain) with its context. Per the germline V gene, CDR1 is LNHDA and CDR2 is SQIVND (reference sequence). V was clipped by 3 bases and J by 1 base, with 19 bases between them. This CDR3 has 18 amino acids. Assay: immunoSEQ multiplex PCR; the TCRdb copy retains only in-frame clones and omits some. The sample includes fewer than 25,000 clones, just over 85% of them seen just once. The data derive from a study of T cell changes during pregnancy in multiple sclerosis. The sample in question was CD8+ T cells from peripheral blood mononuclear cells, obtained in the third trimester of pregnancy. The chain uses TRBV19 and TRBJ1-5, with D possibly matching TRBD1 (6 bases). The receptor's source is a female donor in good health, enrolled as a control in a pregnancy study. The CDR3 DNA reads TGTGCCAGTAGTATTAGGGGGGGGGTCGAGAGGAGCAATCAGCCCCAGCATTTT. This sequence encodes CASSIRGGVERSNQPQHF.